One and the same sample provided the 30 T cell receptor beta chains below, sequenced in a study of CD8+CD57+ T cells in acquired aplastic anemia. The template for TCR beta VDJ and CDR3 sequence profiling was genomic DNA. From the reads, TCRdb called clonotypes with MiXCR, one entry per CDR3 protein. The sample holds about half a million distinct CDR3 sequences, more than 25% seen once. Patients who underwent sequencing had shown CD8+CD57+ cell expansion by flow cytometry. Sequencing input: sorted CD4+, CD8+, or CD8+CD57+ T cells (not recorded which) from PBMCs. Receptor source: a human donor with aplastic anemia.

Of note for this clonotype: This may arise from a read error, as a much more abundant clone is one base away. This chain links TRBV7-4 with TRBJ1-6; tentative D call: TRBD1 (6 bases). CDR3 length: 14 residues. Trimming took off 5 bases at V and 7 bases at J, with 12 bases between the two ends. Germline V CDR1 and CDR2: SGHVT, SQSDAQ. The CDR3 sequence is CASSLTGMNSPLHF. The CDR3, as DNA: TGTGCCAGCAGCCTTACAGGGATGAATTCACCCCTCCACTTT. The full variable domain, rest sourced from reference TRBV7-4 and TRBJ1-6, is GAGVSQSPRYKVAKRGRDVALRCDSISGHVTLYWYRQTLGQGSEVLTYSQSDAQRDKSGRPSGRFSAERPERSVSTLKIQRTEQGDSAVYLCASSLTGMNSPLHFGNGTRLTVT.

This clonotype was counted between two and nine times. A much larger clone lies one base from this, so it may be a read error. J is TRBJ1-2 and V is TRBV24-1; no firm D call. This CDR3 has 13 residues. V dropped 5 bases and J dropped 7 bases, with 13 bases sitting between them. Germline V lookup: CDR1 KGHDR, CDR2 SFDVKD. The CDR3 DNA is TGTGCCACCAGTGGTTCGCGGGGATTTGGCTACACCTTC. It yields the protein CATSGSRGFGYTF.

The sample holds many counts of this clonotype. Relative to the germline gene, one junction end is altered; a read error may explain this. The chain is built from TRBV5-1 and TRBJ1-1; tentative D call: TRBD1 (6 bases). This CDR3 comprises 14 residues. Germline assignment: CDR1 SGHRS and CDR2 YFSETQ. The CDR3 spells CASSLGGVNTEAFF. The CDR3 DNA sequence: TGTGCCAGCAGTCTAGGGGGAGTGAACACTGAAGCTTTCTTT.

In its sample, this clonotype was seen many times. The chain recombines TRBV11-2 with TRBJ2-7, with 7 bases identical to TRBD2. After removal of 4 bases from V and 1 base from J, the junction contained 10 bases not matched to a gene. Germline CDR1 is SGHAT and CDR2 is FQNNGV. The CDR3 loop spans 16 amino acids. The DNA for the CDR3 is TGTGCCAGCAGCTACTTGTCGGGACTACCGTCCTACGAGCAGTACTTC. Translation gives CASSYLSGLPSYEQYF.

V gene TRBV4-2 combines with J gene TRBJ2-7; maybe TRBD1 (6 bases). V was cut by 2 bases and J by 1 base, with 18 bases left in between. The CDR3 sequence is 17 residues long. The germline V gene has CDR1 LGHNA and CDR2 YNFKEQ. The CDR3 loop is CASSQFSGQLRSYEQYF. DNA of the CDR3: TGTGCCAGCAGCCAATTTTCCGGACAGCTACGATCCTACGAGCAGTACTTC.

This chain links TRBV19 with TRBJ1-2; maybe TRBD1 (6 bases). Germline V gene sequence: CDR1 LNHDA, CDR2 SQIVND (reference sequence). The V and J ends lost 10 bases and 6 bases respectively, with 18 bases between them. There are 13 residues in the CDR3. The CDR3 DNA sequence: TGTGCCACCTCCGGGGGGCAAATAGATGGCTACACCTTC. It specifies CATSGGQIDGYTF. The full variable domain, its missing parts supplied by reference TRBV19 and TRBJ1-2, is DGGITQSPKYLFRKEGQNVTLSCEQNLNHDAMYWYRQDPGQGLRLIYYSQIVNDFQKGDIAEGYSVSREKKESFPLTVTSAQKNPTAFYLCATSGGQIDGYTFGSGTRLTVV.

In its sample, this clonotype was seen many times. The chain employs TRBV19 and TRBJ1-3; D might be TRBD1 (5 bases). The CDR3 runs to 15 residues. Trimming left V 4 bases short and J 4 bases short, with 14 bases between. Germline V gene data show CDR1 as LNHDA and CDR2 as SQIVND (reference sequence). The CDR3 bases are TGTGCCAGTAGTAGGAGTGCAGGGTACGGAAACACCATATATTTT. Its protein is CASSRSAGYGNTIYF.

The chain recombines TRBV24-1 with TRBJ1-1; possible D gene TRBD1, 5 bases. The V gene lost 6 bases and the J gene lost 4 bases, with 17 bases spanning the gap. CDR3 length equals 15 residues. From germline, CDR1 is KGHDR and CDR2 SFDVKD. As DNA, the CDR3 is TGTGCCACCAGTTTAGGAGGGGTCAGGATCACTGAAGCTTTCTTT. Translating gives CATSLGGVRITEAFF.

In regard to this clonotype: At one end the junction does not follow the germline gene, possibly because of a read error. The CDR3 here is CASSEDGGSAYGYTF. CDR3 coding DNA: TGTGCCAGCAGTGAGGACGGGGGATCCGCCTATGGCTACACCTTC. The chain uses TRBV10-3 and TRBJ1-2; D may be TRBD1 (5 bases). The CDR3 spans 15 residues. Per the germline V gene, CDR1 is ENHRY and CDR2 is SYGVKD.

This clonotype has ten or more counts. J is TRBJ2-7 and V is TRBV10-3, with a weak D call TRBD2 (6 bases). Trimming took off 4 bases at V and 2 bases at J, with 12 bases between the two ends. The germline V gene encodes CDR1 ENHRY and CDR2 SYGVKD. CDR3 size: 14 residues. This chain's CDR3 is CAISARERAYEQYF. The CDR3 DNA reads TGTGCCATCAGTGCTCGGGAGAGGGCCTACGAGCAGTACTTC.

This clonotype has at least ten counts. This chain links TRBV2 with TRBJ1-1, with 8 bases that match TRBD1. This CDR3 is 13 amino acids long. Germline CDR1 and CDR2: SNHLY and FYNNEI. After removal of 5 bases from V and 3 bases from J, the junction contained 2 bases not matched to a gene. CDR3 amino acids: CASSMTGDTEAFF. The CDR3 DNA reads TGTGCCAGCAGTATGACAGGGGACACTGAAGCTTTCTTT.

Ten or more counts support this clonotype. The chain couples TRBV7-8 to TRBJ2-7; 9 bases are a match to TRBD1. Germline lookup yields CDR1 SGHVS and CDR2 FQNEAQ. The V and J ends lost 1 base and 4 bases, in that order; junction bases with no gene match: 2. This CDR3 has 14 amino acids. CDR3 bases: TGTGCCAGCAGCTTAGGGGACAGGGTATACGAGCAGTACTTC. It yields the protein CASSLGDRVYEQYF. Drawing the rest from reference TRBV7-8 and TRBJ2-7, the complete variable domain is GAGVSQSPRYKVAKRGQDVALRCDPISGHVSLFWYQQALGQGPEFLTYFQNEAQLDKSGLPSDRFFAERPEGSVSTLKIQRTQQEDSAVYLCASSLGDRVYEQYFGPGTRLTVT.

This clonotype was picked up a small number of times. The chain is built from TRBV7-2 and TRBJ1-1; D unclear. This CDR3 contains 8 residues. Germline V CDR1 and CDR2: SGHTA, FQGNSA. Trimming shortened V by 0 bases and J by 13 bases, and 0 bases separated the two germline ends. In DNA form, the CDR3 reads TGTGCCAGCAGCTTAGCTTTCTTT. Protein sequence: CASSLAFF.

This clonotype was seen repeatedly, ten times or more. V is TRBV20-1 and J is TRBJ2-3; 9 positions agree with TRBD2. The CDR3 totals 15 residues. Germline loops: CDR1 DFQATT, CDR2 SNEGSKA (reference sequence). The V segment lost 1 base and the J segment 0 bases; nucleotides outside the gene matches: 2. CDR3 amino acids: CSARVAGDSTDTQYF. DNA of the CDR3: TGCAGTGCTAGAGTAGCGGGGGATAGCACAGATACGCAGTATTTT.

The chain links TRBV20-1 to TRBJ1-3; 8 bases are a match to TRBD1. Germline V CDR1 and CDR2: DFQATT, SNEGSKA (reference sequence). With V trimmed by 3 bases and J by 4 bases, 5 bases remained unmatched. The CDR3 runs 14 residues. CDR3 nucleotide sequence: TGCAGTGCTAGTAGTCAGGGGGCCGGAAACACCATATATTTT. It yields the protein CSASSQGAGNTIYF.

V gene TRBV4-2 combines with J gene TRBJ1-5; perhaps TRBD1 as D (6 bases). Trimming took 5 bases from V and 5 from J, leaving 16 bases between them. Germline V lookup: CDR1 LGHNA, CDR2 YNFKEQ. This CDR3 spans 15 amino acids. DNA for the CDR3: TGTGCCAGCAGCGGAACCCGACAGGCGGATCAGCCCCAGCATTTT. Protein: CASSGTRQADQPQHF.

This clonotype has only a few counts. The chain employs TRBV7-9 and TRBJ1-1, with 8 bases matching TRBD1. Looked up from germline, CDR1 is SEHNR and CDR2 is FQNEAQ (reference sequence). The V segment lost 5 bases and the J segment 4 bases; nucleotides outside the gene matches: 9. The CDR3 spans 15 residues. CDR3 nucleotides: TGTGCCAGCAGCCTGAAGACAGGGGAAAGCACTGAAGCTTTCTTT. Protein: CASSLKTGESTEAFF.

The chain joins TRBV5-1 to TRBJ2-7, with TRBD2 matching over 9 bases. CDR1 and CDR2 from the germline V gene are SGHRS and YFSETQ. This CDR3 has 15 amino acids. V dropped 0 bases and J dropped 4; count of bases not matched to a gene: 5. The CDR3 region has the DNA TGCGCCAGCAGCTTGGATGCGGGGGGGCCGTACGAGCAGTACTTC. Its translation: CASSLDAGGPYEQYF.

V is TRBV7-9 and J is TRBJ2-7; TRBD2 matches at 11 bases. CDR3 size: 16 residues. The J segment lost 6 bases and the V segment lost 3 bases, leaving 10 bases of the junction unmatched. The germline CDR1 and CDR2 sequences are SEHNR and FQNEAQ (reference sequence). For the CDR3, the DNA is TGTGCCAGCAGCTTTGGGCTAGCGGGGGGATCCCGCGAGCAGTACTTC. Translation gives CASSFGLAGGSREQYF. The variable domain in full, with the rest retrieved from reference TRBV7-9 and TRBJ2-7, is DTGVSQNPRHKITKRGQNVTFRCDPISEHNRLYWYRQTLGQGPEFLTYFQNEAQLEKSRLLSDRFSAERPKGSFSTLEIQRTEQGDSAMYLCASSFGLAGGSREQYFGPGTRLTVT.

This chain uses TRBV5-6 with TRBJ2-7; TRBD1 is a possible D gene (5 bases). Germline V gives CDR1 SGHDT, CDR2 YYEEEE. CDR3 length equals 15 residues. V lost 4 bases and J lost 3, with 17 bases in between. The CDR3 is CASSLVRTPVYEQYF. The DNA of the CDR3 is TGTGCCAGCAGCCTAGTCAGGACACCGGTCTACGAGCAGTACTTC.

The chain is built from TRBV20-1 and TRBJ1-6, with a weak D call TRBD1 (6 bases). V dropped 0 bases and J dropped 10 bases, with 10 bases sitting between them. Germline CDR1 and CDR2: DFQATT and SNEGSKA (reference sequence). The CDR3 is made up of 13 amino acids. CDR3 in amino acids: CSARDRGQSPLHF. Written as DNA, the CDR3 is TGCAGTGCTAGAGATCGAGGACAGTCACCCCTCCACTTT.

This chain joins TRBV19 and TRBJ2-1; the D call may be TRBD1 or TRBD2 (5 bases each). V lost 1 base to trimming and J lost 1 base, with 11 bases between them. CDR1 is LNHDA, CDR2 SQIVND, per germline (reference sequence). This CDR3 is 16 amino acids long. The CDR3 loop is CASSIGPGTSYNEQFF. As DNA, the CDR3 is TGTGCCAGTAGTATAGGTCCGGGGACGTCCTACAATGAGCAGTTCTTC.

The CDR3 protein is CASSSRGLPNTEAFF. Here the CDR3 DNA reads TGTGCCAGCAGCAGTCGGGGACTACCCAATACTGAAGCTTTCTTT. The chain joins TRBV6-1 to TRBJ1-1, with D possibly being TRBD1 (5 bases). V was clipped by 6 bases and J by 5 bases, with 19 bases between them. This CDR3 has 15 amino acids. Germline assignment: CDR1 MNHNS and CDR2 SASEGT.

The table lists this clonotype with a count of one. The gene calls are TRBV9 and TRBJ1-6, with TRBD1 matching 7 bases. This CDR3 region has 14 residues. Trimming removed 8 bases from V and 8 bases from J; junction bases left unmatched: 10. Germline V lookup: CDR1 SGDLS, CDR2 YYNGEE. The CDR3 DNA reads as TGTGCCAGAGCGCAGGGGGGTTTGGATTCACCCCTCCACTTT. Its protein is CARAQGGLDSPLHF.

This clonotype was seen a handful of times. The rearrangement uses TRBV6-1 and TRBJ2-7; TRBD2 is a possible D gene (5 bases). Per germline, CDR1 MNHNS and CDR2 SASEGT. Trimming left V 0 bases short and J 4 bases short, with 16 bases between. The CDR3 spans 16 residues. The CDR3 protein is CASSEAGRALLYEQYF. CDR3 sequence (DNA): TGTGCCAGCAGTGAAGCGGGGAGAGCCCTTTTGTACGAGCAGTACTTC.

This clonotype was counted between two and nine times. This chain connects TRBV11-1 to TRBJ2-3; TRBD2 agrees at 7 bases. Trimming cost V 3 bases and J 2 bases; bases outside gene matches: 8. The CDR3 spans 16 residues. Per the germline V gene, CDR1 is SGHAT and CDR2 is FQDESV (reference sequence). The CDR3 sequence is CASSFRSGGLTDTQYF. The CDR3 bases are TGTGCCAGCAGCTTTCGATCGGGGGGACTCACAGATACGCAGTATTTT.

A few counts support this clonotype. The rearrangement uses TRBV7-9 and TRBJ2-1; no clear D gene. V lost 2 bases and J 7 bases, leaving 6 bases between the germline ends. CDR1 and CDR2 from the germline V gene are SEHNR and FQNEAQ (reference sequence). The CDR3 consists of 12 residues. The CDR3 coding sequence is TGTGCCAGCAGCTTAACCGAAAATGAGCAGTTCTTC. Its protein is CASSLTENEQFF.

The chain has TRBV11-1 and TRBJ1-2, with a tentative D call TRBD1 (6 bases). V lost 0 bases, J lost 4 bases, and 12 bases lay in between. The CDR3 has 15 residues. CDR1 and CDR2 from the germline V gene are SGHAT and FQDESV (reference sequence). CDR3 in amino acids: CASSLAPGAVYGYTF. The CDR3 bases are TGTGCCAGCAGCTTAGCTCCAGGGGCGGTCTATGGCTACACCTTC. The whole variable domain, filled in from reference TRBV11-1 and TRBJ1-2, reads EAEVAQSPRYKITEKSQAVAFWCDPISGHATLYWYRQILGQGPELLVQFQDESVVDDSQLPKDRFSAERLKGVDSTLKIQPAELGDSAMYLCASSLAPGAVYGYTFGSGTRLTVV.

There are a few counts of this clonotype. The chain links TRBV20-1 to TRBJ1-4; D remains unclear. Germline V gene data show CDR1 as DFQATT and CDR2 as SNEGSKA (reference sequence). V lost 1 base and J lost 7, with 16 bases in between. This CDR3 has 15 residues. The CDR3 loop reads CSARGALASLEKLFF. The CDR3 nucleotides are TGCAGTGCTAGAGGGGCTTTGGCCTCCCTTGAAAAACTGTTTTTT.

This clonotype was detected a few times. The chain carries TRBV6-1 and TRBJ1-1; no clear D. The CDR3 sequence is 14 residues long. Deletions cut 6 bases from V and 6 bases from J, with 17 bases between. From germline, CDR1 is MNHNS and CDR2 SASEGT. In DNA form, the CDR3 reads TGTGCCAGCAGAAAACAATATGACGGGGCTGAAGCTTTCTTT. This codes for CASRKQYDGAEAFF.